This T cell receptor beta chain was retrieved from a study of OX40 agonist ivuxolimab in advanced cancers. At the level of the study: Allowance was made for prior anti-PD-1, anti-PD-L1 or anti-CTLA-4 therapy, and roughly 39% had some. Three patients responded partially, comprising one with hepatocellular carcinoma and two with cutaneous melanoma.

Worth noting for this clone: The target antigen is unknown.

The protocol was immunoSEQ multiplex PCR, while the TCRdb copy is restricted to in-frame clones and leaves out a portion. This sample has 50,000 to 70,000 clones, with roughly 90% found just once. Researchers took blood at baseline, on cycle 4 day 1, and on cycle 7 day 1. Study-wide points: Clones of CD4+ and CD8+ blood T cells grew by week 6 at doses of 0.1 to 3.0 mg/kg.

This receptor was taken from an adult with an advanced solid tumor such as melanoma, head and neck, liver or kidney cancer. Here the sequenced sample was CD4+ or CD8+ T cells sorted from blood, taken in a trial of the OX40 agonist ivuxolimab.

The CDR3 is CASSVGSAGGNEQFF. DNA of the CDR3: TGTGCCAGCAGCGTAGGTTCCGCGGGAGGCAATGAGCAGTTCTTC. The chain is built from TRBV9 and TRBJ2-1; 8 positions agree with TRBD2. Losses at the gene ends were 0 bases for V and 6 bases for J; bases not matched to a gene: 5. Germline V CDR1 and CDR2: SGDLS, YYNGEE. The CDR3 is 15 residues long.